This T cell receptor (beta chain) stems from a study of CD8 T cells in Susac syndrome. The study's findings and limits: It was acknowledged in the study that its TCR sequencing and HLA analysis involved a relatively small number of individuals.

Random-hexamer reverse transcription was applied to about 0.45 to 1 ug RNA. The TCR beta CDR3 was amplified by immunoSEQ multiplex PCR across 54 Vbeta, 13 Jbeta. TCRdb reprocessed the immunoSEQ multiplex PCR reads via MiXCR and lists one record per CDR3 protein. The data show about 280,000 distinct CDR3 sequences, approximately 84% seen once. The authors carried out high-throughput sequencing of TCR beta. They applied it to CD8+ and CD4+ T cells obtained from blood. CD8+ and CD4+ T cells were negatively isolated; TEMRA cells were FACS-enriched. As regards this clonotype: Its antigen is not known.

The CDR3 runs to 13 residues. Germline V CDR1 and CDR2: DFQATT, SNEGSKA (reference sequence). Trimming removed 6 bases at V and 3 bases at J, with 15 bases between. The chain combines TRBV20-1 with TRBJ2-7; D not resolved. This receptor was obtained from a human donor with multiple sclerosis. Sequencing was carried out using CD8+ T cells from PBMCs. CDR3 loop: CSAQKPQVYEQYF. In DNA, the CDR3 is TGCAGTGCCCAAAAGCCTCAGGTCTACGAGCAGTACTTC.